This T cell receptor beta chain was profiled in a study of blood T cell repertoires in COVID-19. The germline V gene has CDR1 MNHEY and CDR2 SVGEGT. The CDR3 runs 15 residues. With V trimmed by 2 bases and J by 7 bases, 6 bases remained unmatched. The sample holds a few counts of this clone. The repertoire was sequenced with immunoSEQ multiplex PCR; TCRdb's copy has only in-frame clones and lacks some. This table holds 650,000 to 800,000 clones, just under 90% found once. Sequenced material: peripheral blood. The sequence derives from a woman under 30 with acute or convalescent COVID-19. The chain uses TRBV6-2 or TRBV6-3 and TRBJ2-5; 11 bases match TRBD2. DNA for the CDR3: TGTGCCAGCAGTTACCGAACTAGCGGGGGAGTGACCCAGTACTTC. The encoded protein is CASSYRTSGGVTQYF.